One sample yielded the 5 T cell receptor beta chains listed below, sequenced in a study of blood T cells in healthy people across ages. For the second PCR, which ran for 7 to 11 cycles, a sample-barcoded 5' primer and a J-beta primer mix were used. One entry per CDR3 protein, called by TCRdb with MiXCR from the 5' RACE reads. Of nearly 800,000 distinct CDR3 sequences detected, 56% appear once; the ten largest clones hold 20% to 30%. Sequencing was performed on blood. Receptors were obtained from a man aged 40-49 years in good health.

This clonotype was counted a few times. The V gene is TRBV7-2, the J gene TRBJ2-5; 7 bases line up with TRBD2. The V gene end was trimmed by 6 bases and the J gene end by 11 bases; junction bases not matched to a gene: 18. Germline V gives CDR1 SGHTA, CDR2 FQGNSA. The CDR3 covers 15 residues. The CDR3 region is CASSFGGSGQTEQYF. CDR3 in DNA: TGTGCCAGCAGTTTCGGGGGTAGCGGGCAAACTGAGCAGTACTTC.

V is TRBV7-2 and J is TRBJ2-1; 8 bases map to TRBD2. The J segment lost 7 bases and the V segment lost 2 bases, leaving 16 bases of the junction unmatched. The CDR3 consists of 18 residues. Germline CDR1 and CDR2: SGHTA and FQGNSA. The CDR3 reads CASSLWDIGAGAGNEQFF. The CDR3 DNA sequence: TGTGCCAGCAGCTTATGGGATATTGGAGCGGGAGCAGGAAATGAGCAGTTCTTC.

The V gene is TRBV29-1, the J gene TRBJ2-3; 7 bases fit TRBD1. CDR3 length equals 14 residues. Looked up from germline, CDR1 is SQVTM and CDR2 is ANQGSEA. The trim removed 6 bases at V and 3 bases at J, leaving 9 bases unmatched. The CDR3 here is CSVLGQRGTDTQYF. CDR3 coding DNA: TGCAGCGTCCTGGGACAGCGAGGGACAGATACGCAGTATTTT.

The rearrangement uses TRBV28 and TRBJ2-4, with 8 positions matching TRBD1. CDR1 is MDHEN, CDR2 SYDVKM, per germline. V shed 4 bases and J 4 bases; nucleotides not matched to a gene: 12. CDR3 length: 17 amino acids. Here the CDR3 DNA reads TGTGCCAGCAGTTCCTCCCCAGGGACAGGAGAAAAAAACATTCAGTACTTC. It codes for CASSSSPGTGEKNIQYF.

This clonotype occurred a few times. The rearrangement links TRBV5-1 to TRBJ2-3, with TRBD2 matching over 8 bases. Germline V gene lookup returns CDR1 SGHRS and CDR2 YFSETQ. This CDR3 spans 14 amino acids. The V segment lost 5 bases and the J segment 4 bases; nucleotides outside the gene matches: 6. The CDR3 DNA follows: TGCGCCAGCAGAGCGACTAGCGCGGCAGATACGCAGTATTTT. Translated: CASRATSAADTQYF.